This T cell receptor beta chain came from a study of blood T cell repertoires in COVID-19. Study information: Samples of COVID-19 (acute and convalescent) were obtained from the United States, Italy and Spain. T cells, B-cell-depleted T cells, or PBMCs provided the cDNA or gDNA that served as material.

The CDR3 covers 14 residues. V gave up 3 bases and J gave up 1 base, with 12 bases separating them. CDR1 and CDR2 (germline): GTSNPN, SVGIG (reference sequence). Assay: immunoSEQ multiplex PCR; the TCRdb copy retains only in-frame clones and omits some. The repertoire holds some 140,000 clones, with roughly 88% as singletons. The receptor was isolated from a man between 60 and 75 years old with COVID-19, enrolled during active disease. Sequenced sample: peripheral blood. J is TRBJ1-1 and V is TRBV30, with TRBD1 as a possible D gene (5 bases). The DNA of the CDR3 is TGTGCCTGGAGGCCGACAGTAGGGAACACTGAAGCTTTCTTT. This gives the protein CAWRPTVGNTEAFF.